These 5 T cell receptor beta chains share one sample of origin, sequenced in a study of spatial heterogeneity in lung cancer (dated by TCRdb to about 2019). Per the publication, the time point label means: sample taken at primary tumor resection. Without any cell sorting, TCR sequencing was performed on whole RNA extracted either from tumor and nontumor lung tissue or from cryopreserved PBMC samples. Library creation used 5' RACE. Sequencing used a NextSeq 500. TCRdb reran the public reads through fastp at Q25 and MiXCR, keeping productive beta chains. Entries that share a CDR3 protein sequence are merged under the most common genes and DNA. The sample table lists about 75,000 distinct CDR3 sequences, 10% to 15% of them with a count of one. Clones ranked in the top ten supply roughly 6.7% of the sample. The sample was PBMCs, taken at surgery. The receptors were sampled from a male donor with early-stage non-small cell lung cancer.

Only a few counts were recorded for this clonotype. The V gene is TRBV12-3 or TRBV12-4, the J gene TRBJ1-2, with D possibly matching TRBD1 (5 bases). The CDR3 loop spans 13 amino acids. Trimming took off 6 bases at V and 4 bases at J, with 12 bases between the two ends. In nucleotides, the CDR3 is TGTGCCAGCAGCCAACAGGTGCCCTATGGCTACACCTTC. Protein product: CASSQQVPYGYTF.

This clonotype appeared many times. The chain carries TRBV12-3 or TRBV12-4 and TRBJ1-1; D perhaps matches TRBD1 (5 bases). The length of the CDR3 is 13 residues. Trimming stripped 7 bases from V and 0 bases from J, with 9 bases between. DNA of the CDR3: TGTGCCAGCATCCCGGGGGTGAACACTGAAGCTTTCTTT. Translating it yields CASIPGVNTEAFF.

The V and J genes are TRBV12-3 or TRBV12-4 and TRBJ2-3, with D uncertain. V was shortened by 3 bases and J by 7 bases, with 8 bases between the two germline ends. The CDR3 runs to 12 residues. The CDR3 nucleotides read TGTGCCAGCAGTTTTCTTGATAATACGCAGTATTTT. Translation: CASSFLDNTQYF.

This clonotype was counted many times. The chain links TRBV4-2 to TRBJ2-5; a possible D gene is TRBD2 (5 bases). V was clipped by 0 bases and J by 4 bases, with 9 bases between them. CDR3 length: 14 residues. Germline CDR1 is LGHNA and CDR2 is YNFKEQ. The CDR3 sequence: CASSQDRGRETQYF. The CDR3 DNA reads as TGTGCCAGCAGCCAAGATCGGGGAAGAGAGACCCAGTACTTC.

This clonotype has only a few counts. This chain links TRBV5-1 with TRBJ2-7; tentative D call: TRBD1 (5 bases). V was pared by 3 bases and J by 4 bases, with 11 bases between. The CDR3 is 13 residues long. The V gene's germline CDR1 is SGHRS and CDR2 YFSETQ. The CDR3 region has the DNA TGCGCCAGCAGCTCAGCAGGGAATTACGAGCAGTACTTC. Its translation is CASSSAGNYEQYF.